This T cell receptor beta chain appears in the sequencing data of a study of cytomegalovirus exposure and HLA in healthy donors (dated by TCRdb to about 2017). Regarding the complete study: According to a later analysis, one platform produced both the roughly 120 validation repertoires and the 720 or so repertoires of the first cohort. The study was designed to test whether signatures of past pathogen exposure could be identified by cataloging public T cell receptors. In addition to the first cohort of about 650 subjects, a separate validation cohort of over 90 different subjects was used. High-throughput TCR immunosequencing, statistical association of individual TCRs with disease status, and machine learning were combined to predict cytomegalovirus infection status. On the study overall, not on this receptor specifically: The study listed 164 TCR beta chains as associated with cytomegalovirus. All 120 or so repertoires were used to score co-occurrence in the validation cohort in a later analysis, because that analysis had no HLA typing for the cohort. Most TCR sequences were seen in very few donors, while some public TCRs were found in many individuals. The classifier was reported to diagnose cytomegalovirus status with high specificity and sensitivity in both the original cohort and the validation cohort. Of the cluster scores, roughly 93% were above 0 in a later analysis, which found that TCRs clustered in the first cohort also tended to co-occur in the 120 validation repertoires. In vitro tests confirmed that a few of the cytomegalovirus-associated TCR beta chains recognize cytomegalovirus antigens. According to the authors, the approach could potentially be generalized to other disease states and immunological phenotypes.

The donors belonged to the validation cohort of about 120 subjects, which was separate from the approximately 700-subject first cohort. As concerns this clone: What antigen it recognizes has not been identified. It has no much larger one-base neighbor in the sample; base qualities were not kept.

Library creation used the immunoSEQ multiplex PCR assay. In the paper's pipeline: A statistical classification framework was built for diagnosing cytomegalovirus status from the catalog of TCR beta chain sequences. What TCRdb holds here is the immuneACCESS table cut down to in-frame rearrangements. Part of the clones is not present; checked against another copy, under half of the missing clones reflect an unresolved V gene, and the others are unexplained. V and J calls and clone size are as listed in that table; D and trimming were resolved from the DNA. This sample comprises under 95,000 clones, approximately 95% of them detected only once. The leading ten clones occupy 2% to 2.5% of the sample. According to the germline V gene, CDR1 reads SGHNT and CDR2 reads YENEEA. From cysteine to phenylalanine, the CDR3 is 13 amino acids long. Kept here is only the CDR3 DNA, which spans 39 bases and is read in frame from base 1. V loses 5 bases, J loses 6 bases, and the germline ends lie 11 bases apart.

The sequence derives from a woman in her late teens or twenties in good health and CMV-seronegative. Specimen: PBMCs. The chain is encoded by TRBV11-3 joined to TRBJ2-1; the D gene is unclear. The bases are TGTGCCAGCAGCCCCCCGTACGGCAATGAGCAGTTCTTC. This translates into CASSPPYGNEQFF.